This T cell receptor (beta chain) was captured in a study of response to subunit inactivated influenza vaccine. There are 15 residues in the CDR3. CDR1 is LNHDA, CDR2 SQIVND, per germline (reference sequence). Trimming shortened V by 9 bases and J by 0 bases, and 15 bases separated the two germline ends. Whole-study findings and limits: It was suggested by the authors that few new T cells are recruited by each seasonal influenza vaccination.

MiXCR, applied by TCRdb to the RT-PCR reads, yields one record per CDR3 protein. This table has roughly 700,000 distinct CDR3 sequences, around 13% appearing once. For this clonotype: Antigen unknown.

The specimen comprised PBMCs from blood, sampled 14 to 15 days before vaccination. This rearrangement joins TRBV19 to TRBJ2-1, with D possibly TRBD1 on 5 matching bases. The TCR was taken from a man aged 50 to 59 who received an inactivated influenza vaccine. The CDR3: CASQGRKSSYNEQFF. The CDR3 DNA reads TGTGCCAGCCAGGGCAGGAAGAGCTCCTACAATGAGCAGTTCTTC.